One and the same sample provided the 28 T cell receptor beta chains below, sequenced in a study of cytomegalovirus exposure and HLA in healthy donors. With 60 Vbeta and 13 Jbeta primers, the PCR was carried out. The protocol was immunoSEQ multiplex PCR, while the TCRdb copy is restricted to in-frame clones and leaves out a portion. The sample has 50,000 or so clones; around 85% are singletons. The sample taken for sequencing was PBMCs. The receptors were gathered from a boy aged 5-17 years in good health and CMV-seropositive.

J is TRBJ2-7 and V is TRBV9, with 8 bases aligning to TRBD1. J lost 6 bases, V lost 3 bases, and 14 bases had no gene match. The CDR3 covers 16 residues. Germline V CDR1 and CDR2: SGDLS, YYNGEE. The CDR3 loop is CASSASTGARGSEQYF. DNA for the CDR3: TGTGCCAGCAGCGCCTCGACAGGGGCCCGAGGGAGCGAGCAGTACTTC.

The chain joins TRBV13 to TRBJ2-4; the D gene is possibly TRBD2 (5 bases). Germline V gives CDR1 PRHDT, CDR2 FYEKMQ (reference sequence). Trimming took 6 bases from V and 3 from J, leaving 12 bases between them. There are 14 residues in the CDR3. CDR3 DNA sequence: TGTGCCAGCAGGCGGACTGGAGGCAAAAACATTCAGTACTTC. It specifies CASRRTGGKNIQYF.

The CDR3 DNA sequence: TGTGCCAGTAGACCTCGCCCCGGGTTCGGTTTAAAGAGTGAAAAACTGTTTTTT. This encodes CASRPRPGFGLKSEKLFF. This chain links TRBV19 with TRBJ1-4; D gene ambiguous. The germline gives CDR1 LNHDA, CDR2 SQIVND (reference sequence). V was pared by 6 bases and J by 7 bases, with 27 bases between. This CDR3 has 18 residues.

The rearrangement uses TRBV6-5 and TRBJ2-7; TRBD1 matches at 12 bases. From germline, CDR1 is MNHEY and CDR2 SVGAGI. CDR3 length: 14 amino acids. With V trimmed by 7 bases and J by 7 bases, 8 bases remained unmatched. CDR3 DNA sequence: TGTGCCAGCACGGGGACAGGGGGCGCGGGTGAGCAGTACTTC. Translating gives CASTGTGGAGEQYF.

V gene TRBV2 combines with J gene TRBJ2-2, with D unresolved. This CDR3 contains 13 residues. Trimming cost V 3 bases and J 3 bases, with 5 bases left between them. CDR1 and CDR2 from the germline V gene are SNHLY and FYNNEI. The CDR3: CASSDLYTGELFF. DNA of the CDR3: TGTGCCAGCAGTGACTTGTACACCGGGGAGCTGTTTTTT. The entire variable domain, with the rest obtained from reference TRBV2 and TRBJ2-2, is as follows: EPEVTQTPSHQVTQMGQEVILRCVPISNHLYFYWYRQILGQKVEFLVSFYNNEISEKSEIFDDQFSVERPDGSNFTLKIRSTKLEDSAMYFCASSDLYTGELFFGEGSRLTVL.

DNA for the CDR3: TGTGCCATCAGTGCGGGGACAGGGGGCGAAGCTTTCTTT. This translates into CAISAGTGGEAFF. The chain links TRBV10-3 to TRBJ1-1; 12 bases agree with TRBD1. CDR3 length equals 13 residues. Germline CDR1 ENHRY, CDR2 SYGVKD. The trim removed 4 bases at V and 8 bases at J, leaving 2 bases unmatched.

This clone showed up just once. V and J are TRBV5-1 and TRBJ2-7; TRBD1 matches at 9 bases. Germline assignment: CDR1 SGHRS and CDR2 YFSETQ. V trimming: 3 bases; J trimming: 3 bases; junction bases outside the gene matches: 4. The CDR3 length is 14 residues. CDR3 nucleotide sequence: TGCGCCAGCAGCTGGGGGACAGGGATCTACGAGCAGTACTTC. It encodes CASSWGTGIYEQYF.

The table lists this clone with a few counts. The chain has TRBV27 and TRBJ1-1; TRBD1 is a possible D gene (6 bases). V was clipped by 6 bases and J by 2 bases, with 13 bases between them. CDR1 is MNHEY and CDR2 is SMNVEV in the germline V gene (reference sequence). The CDR3 is 14 amino acids. CDR3 region: CASSATGTNTEAFF. The CDR3 DNA sequence: TGTGCCAGCAGCGCCACAGGGACAAACACTGAAGCTTTCTTT.

The chain recombines TRBV13 with TRBJ2-3, with TRBD2 identical over 7 bases. CDR3 length: 14 residues. Germline CDR1 is PRHDT and CDR2 is FYEKMQ (reference sequence). V dropped 5 bases and J dropped 2; count of bases not matched to a gene: 4. CDR3 DNA: TGTGCCAGCAGCCCCCGACTAGCCACAGATACGCAGTATTTT. Translating it yields CASSPRLATDTQYF.

The chain joins TRBV6-5 to TRBJ1-5; weak D call: TRBD1 (5 bases). Trimming left V 5 bases short and J 7 bases short, with 12 bases between. The CDR3 totals 13 residues. CDR1 and CDR2 from the germline V gene are MNHEY and SVGAGI. In DNA, the CDR3 is TGTGCCAGCAGTCCAGGGTTCAGCCAGCCCCAGCATTTT. This codes for CASSPGFSQPQHF.

The chain carries TRBV9 and TRBJ2-3; 10 nucleotides agree with TRBD1. The V gene's germline CDR1 is SGDLS and CDR2 YYNGEE. The CDR3 runs 15 residues. Unmatched junction bases numbered 3, after V lost 3 bases and J lost 2 bases. CDR3 bases: TGTGCCAGCAGCGCCGGGACAGGGGACACAGATACGCAGTATTTT. Translating gives CASSAGTGDTDTQYF.

This rearrangement joins TRBV7-6 to TRBJ2-7, with D maybe TRBD2 (5 bases). The ends were cut back, 0 bases at V and 5 bases at J, with 5 bases in the middle. This CDR3 is built from 12 residues. Germline CDR1 reads SGHVS; CDR2 reads FNYEAQ. CDR3 protein: CASSLAGDEQYF. For the CDR3, the DNA is TGTGCCAGCAGCTTAGCCGGGGACGAGCAGTACTTC.

A few counts support this clone. The chain employs TRBV5-6 and TRBJ1-2; 9 nucleotides align to TRBD1. The trim removed 3 bases at V and 7 bases at J, leaving 10 bases unmatched. CDR1 and CDR2 (germline): SGHDT, YYEEEE. The CDR3 has 15 amino acids. CDR3 nucleotide sequence: TGTGCCAGCAGCTGGGACAGGGAGTTGGGCCGTGGCTACACCTTC. It codes for CASSWDRELGRGYTF.

The genes are TRBV7-9 and TRBJ1-6, with TRBD1 as a possible D gene (6 bases). The CDR3 length is 15 residues. The V and J ends lost 3 bases and 10 bases respectively, with 16 bases between them. The germline V gene encodes CDR1 SEHNR and CDR2 FQNEAQ (reference sequence). The CDR3 loop is CASSFQGSSVSPLHF. As DNA, the CDR3 is TGTGCCAGCAGCTTTCAGGGGTCGTCGGTGTCACCCCTCCACTTT.

This chain joins TRBV6-5 and TRBJ1-1; a possible D gene is TRBD1 (5 bases). Trimming shortened V by 5 bases and J by 5 bases, and 12 bases separated the two germline ends. The CDR3 sequence is 13 residues long. The germline CDR1 and CDR2 sequences are MNHEY and SVGAGI. CDR3 nucleotide sequence: TGTGCCAGCAGTGAAGTTAGGGGAACTGAAGCTTTCTTT. It specifies CASSEVRGTEAFF.

This clone was picked up one time. V gene TRBV10-2 combines with J gene TRBJ2-3; a possible D gene is TRBD2 (6 bases). V lost 2 bases, J lost 0 bases, and 15 bases lay in between. This CDR3 is built from 17 residues. CDR1 is WSHSY, CDR2 SAAADI, per germline. The CDR3 DNA sequence: TGCGCCAGCAGTGAGCGTCTAGGAGGGGAAAGCACAGATACGCAGTATTTT. Translating it yields CASSERLGGESTDTQYF.

The rearrangement links TRBV10-3 to TRBJ1-1; TRBD1 is a possible D gene (5 bases). The CDR3 is made up of 13 amino acids. Germline V gives CDR1 ENHRY, CDR2 SYGVKD. V lost 6 bases, J lost 5 bases, and 13 bases lay in between. The CDR3 bases are TGTGCCATCAGAGGGGTGGGGGGGACTGAAGCTTTCTTT. Amino acids: CAIRGVGGTEAFF.

This clone has a single count. The CDR3 DNA follows: TGTGCCAACCCTAGACAGTCCCGAAACACTGAAGCTTTCTTT. Its protein product is CANPRQSRNTEAFF. J is TRBJ1-1 and V is TRBV2; D may be TRBD1 (5 bases). CDR1 and CDR2 (germline): SNHLY, FYNNEI. This CDR3 has 14 amino acids. Trimming took 10 bases from V and 2 from J, leaving 17 bases between them.

The chain joins TRBV4-1 to TRBJ2-3; 7 bases map to TRBD2. J lost 5 bases, V lost 4 bases, and 9 bases had no gene match. Germline V gene sequence: CDR1 MGHRA, CDR2 YSYEKL. The CDR3 has 15 amino acids. The DNA for the CDR3 is TGCGCCAGCAGCCCGGGGGGTGAGAAGGGAGATACGCAGTATTTT. Translated, it gives CASSPGGEKGDTQYF.

This clone was observed a handful of times. The chain combines TRBV19 with TRBJ2-2; 8 bases align to TRBD2. The CDR3 has 16 residues. The germline V gene encodes CDR1 LNHDA and CDR2 SQIVND (reference sequence). The V gene end was trimmed by 3 bases and the J gene end by 3 bases; junction bases not matched to a gene: 6. The DNA for the CDR3 is TGTGCCAGTAGTATGCACCCTAGCGGGTACACCGGGGAGCTGTTTTTT. This codes for CASSMHPSGYTGELFF.

The V and J genes are TRBV6-5 and TRBJ2-5; D is uncertain. The DNA end favors TRBJ2-7, so the J call may be wrong. CDR3 length: 13 residues. CDR1 is MNHEY and CDR2 is SVGAGI in the germline V gene. The DNA for the CDR3 is TGTGCCAGCAGTTCCTCCGAGCTTCGCGAGCAGTACTTC. It translates to CASSSSELREQYF.

This clone was seen just once. The chain couples TRBV7-2 to TRBJ2-1, with D possibly TRBD1 on 5 matching bases. CDR1 SGHTA and CDR2 FQGNSA come from the germline V gene. V was clipped by 5 bases and J by 6 bases, with 17 bases between them. This CDR3 contains 15 residues. CDR3 protein: CASSVVGLPSNEQFF. The CDR3, as DNA: TGTGCCAGCAGCGTTGTGGGGCTTCCGAGCAATGAGCAGTTCTTC.

V usage is TRBV7-9 and J usage is TRBJ1-2; the D gene is possibly TRBD1 (5 bases). Germline CDR1 reads SEHNR; CDR2 reads FQNEAQ (reference sequence). The CDR3 totals 12 residues. Trimming left V 2 bases short and J 8 bases short, with 9 bases between. CDR3 coding DNA: TGTGCCAGCAGCTTAAGGGAGGGGGGCTACACCTTC. Its translation: CASSLREGGYTF.

This clone has a single count. The rearrangement links TRBV7-9 to TRBJ1-2; possible D gene TRBD1, 5 bases. Trimming left V 3 bases short and J 3 bases short, with 11 bases between. The germline V gene has CDR1 SEHNR and CDR2 FQNEAQ (reference sequence). The CDR3 contains 14 residues. DNA for the CDR3: TGTGCCAGCAGCTTCGGGGGGTTGGACTATGGCTACACCTTC. It translates to CASSFGGLDYGYTF.

This clone was recorded only once. This chain links TRBV18 with TRBJ2-1; possible D gene TRBD2, 6 bases. The V and J ends lost 5 bases and 8 bases respectively, with 22 bases between them. Per the germline V gene, CDR1 is KGHSH and CDR2 is LQKENI. The CDR3 is 16 residues long. The CDR3 region is CASSVSAGYPYDEQFF. The CDR3 DNA reads TGTGCCAGCTCAGTCTCCGCGGGGTATCCGTACGATGAGCAGTTCTTC.

CDR3 coding DNA: TGTGCCAGCAGCCCAGGCGACAGTCCGACCGGGGAGCTGTTTTTT. It specifies CASSPGDSPTGELFF. The V call is TRBV7-9, the J call TRBJ2-2; D is possibly TRBD1 (5 bases). CDR1 is SEHNR and CDR2 is FQNEAQ in the germline V gene (reference sequence). The CDR3 runs 15 residues. Between the trimmed V and J ends, which lost 5 bases and 5 bases, there was a span of 15 bases. The whole variable domain, remainder taken from reference TRBV7-9 and TRBJ2-2, is DTGVSQNPRHKITKRGQNVTFRCDPISEHNRLYWYRQTLGQGPEFLTYFQNEAQLEKSRLLSDRFSAERPKGSFSTLEIQRTEQGDSAMYLCASSPGDSPTGELFFGEGSRLTVL.

This sequence joins TRBV5-1 and TRBJ1-1, with 10 bases lining up with TRBD1. The CDR3 has 16 residues. The germline gives CDR1 SGHRS, CDR2 YFSETQ. V trimming: 2 bases; J trimming: 10 bases; junction bases outside the gene matches: 14. The CDR3 loop reads CASSLQVPGQGSRAFF. CDR3 bases: TGCGCCAGCAGCTTACAGGTCCCGGGACAGGGGTCGAGAGCTTTCTTT.

The chain employs TRBV4-1 and TRBJ1-6, with 10 bases identical to TRBD1. The V segment lost 4 bases and the J segment 0 bases; nucleotides outside the gene matches: 3. CDR1 and CDR2 (germline): MGHRA, YSYEKL. The CDR3 has 17 residues. The CDR3 bases are TGCGCCAGCAGCCGAGGACAGGGGGTCTCCTATAATTCACCCCTCCACTTT. Translating it yields CASSRGQGVSYNSPLHF.